These T cell receptor beta chains were read from a single sample in a study of blood T cell repertoires in COVID-19. Here immunoSEQ multiplex PCR was the method, and the copy in TCRdb shows in-frame clones only, minus some. The sample contains some 190,000 clones, roughly nine tenths of which appear only once. The sequenced sample consisted of PBMCs or T cells enriched from blood (not recorded which). All receptors come from a woman aged 40 to 50 in a cohort exposed to, infected with or recovered from COVID-19 (not recorded which). CDR3s include the opening cysteine and the closing phenylalanine or tryptophan. D genes are given only for firm matches. The size field is filled for only some rows; it gives once, few, many or a size class.

size	V	D	J	CDR3	DNA
once	TRBV5-4	.	TRBJ1-1	CASSPLVPGPTNTEAFF	TGTGCCAGCAGCCCTCTGGTCCCAGGGCCGACGAACACTGAAGCTTTCTTT
.	TRBV5-1	.	TRBJ1-1	CASSPLGRQLAFF	TGCGCCAGCAGCCCCCTCGGTAGACAGTTGGCTTTCTTT
.	TRBV19	TRBD2	TRBJ2-5	CASSMERGEETQYF	TGTGCCAGTAGTATGGAGCGGGGGGAAGAGACCCAGTACTTC
.	TRBV5-5	TRBD2	TRBJ2-3	CASSRGLAGGGWTDTQYF	TGTGCCAGCAGCCGCGGACTAGCGGGAGGAGGTTGGACAGATACGCAGTATTTT
.	TRBV12-3/TRBV12-4	.	TRBJ1-2	CASSLRESYGYTF	TGTGCCAGCAGTTTACGGGAATCCTATGGCTACACCTTC
.	TRBV18	TRBD1	TRBJ1-2	CASSPRGQLIYGYTF	TGTGCCAGCTCACCCCGGGGACAGTTGATCTATGGCTACACCTTC
.	TRBV5-1	TRBD1	TRBJ1-4	CASSLGGLGNEKLFF	TGCGCCAGCAGCTTAGGGGGCCTGGGTAATGAAAAACTGTTTTTT
.	TRBV27	.	TRBJ1-5	CASSFKGRDQPQHF	TGTGCCAGCAGTTTTAAGGGGCGCGATCAGCCCCAGCATTTT
.	TRBV10-3	TRBD2	TRBJ2-7	CAIRSGTSVAEQYF	TGTGCCATCAGATCCGGGACTAGCGTCGCCGAGCAGTACTTC
.	TRBV7-9	TRBD2	TRBJ2-5	CASSPTSGKETQYF	TGTGCCAGCAGCCCCACTAGCGGGAAAGAGACCCAGTACTTC
once	TRBV4-1	.	TRBJ1-1	CASSQRQGGYGPPGTEAFF	TGCGCCAGCAGCCAAAGGCAGGGTGGCTACGGCCCCCCTGGAACAGAAGCTTTCTTT
.	TRBV18	TRBD1	TRBJ1-1	CASSLETGRNTEAFF	TGTGCCAGCTCACTCGAGACAGGGCGGAACACTGAAGCTTTCTTT
.	TRBV10-3	TRBD2	TRBJ2-5	CAIKGTSGGQYQETQYF	TGTGCCATCAAAGGGACTAGCGGGGGCCAGTACCAAGAGACCCAGTACTTC
.	TRBV9	.	TRBJ2-5	CASSRGAQETQYF	TGTGCCAGCAGCCGGGGAGCACAAGAGACCCAGTACTTC
few	TRBV2	TRBD1	TRBJ1-2	CASSETGGAGYTF	TGTGCCAGCAGTGAAACAGGGGGCGCCGGCTACACCTTC
.	TRBV19	.	TRBJ1-5	CASRPDGLRPQHF	TGTGCCAGTAGACCTGACGGACTGCGGCCCCAGCATTTT
.	TRBV27	TRBD1	TRBJ2-7	CASSSPGQGSYEQYF	TGTGCCAGCAGTTCTCCGGGACAGGGATCCTACGAGCAGTACTTC
.	TRBV4-3	.	TRBJ2-1	CASSPRGSSYNEQFF	TGCGCCAGCAGCCCCCGGGGTAGCTCCTACAATGAGCAGTTCTTC
.	TRBV6-2/TRBV6-3	TRBD2	TRBJ2-3	CASSYRLAGEDLEYF	TGTGCCAGCAGTTACAGGCTAGCGGGAGAGGACTTGGAGTATTTT
.	TRBV13	.	TRBJ2-2	CASSSGGDTGELFF	TGTGCCAGCAGCTCAGGCGGGGACACCGGGGAGCTGTTTTTT
.	TRBV4-1	.	TRBJ2-6	CASSQVSSGANVLTF	TGCGCCAGCAGCCAGGTTAGCTCTGGGGCCAACGTCCTGACTTTC
.	TRBV7-9	.	TRBJ1-1	CASSLGQLMNTEAFF	TGTGCCAGCAGCTTAGGACAGCTTATGAACACTGAAGCTTTCTTT
.	TRBV7-2	.	TRBJ2-2	CASSLDFRGASTGELFF	TGTGCCAGCAGCTTAGATTTTCGGGGGGCTTCGACCGGGGAGCTGTTTTTT
.	TRBV9	TRBD1	TRBJ2-7	CASSVGTANTYEQYF	TGTGCCAGCAGCGTTGGGACAGCCAACACCTACGAGCAGTACTTC
.	TRBV28	TRBD1	TRBJ1-4	CASSAPGGSHEKLFF	TGTGCCAGCAGTGCCCCAGGGGGGAGTCATGAAAAACTGTTTTTT
.	TRBV27	TRBD1	TRBJ2-7	CASSLSVDRVYEQYF	TGTGCCAGCAGTTTATCTGTCGACAGGGTCTACGAGCAGTACTTC
few	TRBV2	.	TRBJ2-7	CASSNPVVPYEQYF	TGTGCCAGCAGTAACCCGGTAGTACCCTACGAGCAGTACTTC
.	TRBV29-1	.	TRBJ1-6	CSVEPWGESYNSPLHF	TGCAGCGTTGAACCCTGGGGGGAATCCTATAATTCACCCCTCCACTTT
.	TRBV4-3	.	TRBJ2-1	CASSQDRARSDEQFF	TGCGCCAGCAGCCAAGATAGAGCCCGGTCCGATGAGCAGTTCTTC
.	TRBV5-1	.	TRBJ1-3	CASSSVPTDYSGNTIYF	TGCGCCAGCAGCTCGGTACCGACAGATTACTCTGGAAACACCATATATTTT
.	TRBV5-4	TRBD1	TRBJ2-5	CASSRPGTGYLGETQYF	TGTGCCAGCAGCCGTCCCGGGACAGGGTACTTGGGGGAGACCCAGTACTTC
.	TRBV5-1	.	TRBJ1-2	CASSFLPHRVYNYGYTF	TGCGCCAGCAGCTTCCTACCTCACAGGGTTTATAACTATGGCTACACCTTC
.	TRBV2	.	TRBJ2-5	CASTGYQETQYF	TGTGCCAGCACCGGGTACCAAGAGACCCAGTACTTC
.	TRBV6-2/TRBV6-3	.	TRBJ2-4	CASSYGGNIQYF	TGTGCCAGCAGTTACGGGGGGAACATTCAGTACTTC
.	TRBV19	.	TRBJ1-1	CASSERTNLADTEAFF	TGTGCCAGTAGCGAAAGGACAAACCTGGCGGACACTGAAGCTTTCTTT
once	TRBV13	.	TRBJ1-1	CASSLEGGGYTEAFF	TGTGCCAGCAGCTTAGAAGGGGGGGGTTACACTGAAGCTTTCTTT
.	TRBV19	TRBD1	TRBJ1-6	CASRETGGNSPLHF	TGTGCCAGTAGGGAGACAGGGGGCAATTCACCCCTCCACTTT
many	TRBV24-1	TRBD1	TRBJ1-1	CATGQVGSTEAFF	TGTGCCACCGGACAGGTGGGTAGCACTGAAGCTTTCTTT
once	TRBV27	.	TRBJ1-4	CASSLYGPRELFEKLFF	TGTGCCAGCAGTTTATATGGCCCCCGGGAATTGTTTGAAAAACTGTTTTTT
once	TRBV19	TRBD2	TRBJ2-1	CASSILTSGRAGGQFF	TGTGCCAGTAGTATACTAACTAGCGGGAGGGCCGGAGGGCAGTTCTTC